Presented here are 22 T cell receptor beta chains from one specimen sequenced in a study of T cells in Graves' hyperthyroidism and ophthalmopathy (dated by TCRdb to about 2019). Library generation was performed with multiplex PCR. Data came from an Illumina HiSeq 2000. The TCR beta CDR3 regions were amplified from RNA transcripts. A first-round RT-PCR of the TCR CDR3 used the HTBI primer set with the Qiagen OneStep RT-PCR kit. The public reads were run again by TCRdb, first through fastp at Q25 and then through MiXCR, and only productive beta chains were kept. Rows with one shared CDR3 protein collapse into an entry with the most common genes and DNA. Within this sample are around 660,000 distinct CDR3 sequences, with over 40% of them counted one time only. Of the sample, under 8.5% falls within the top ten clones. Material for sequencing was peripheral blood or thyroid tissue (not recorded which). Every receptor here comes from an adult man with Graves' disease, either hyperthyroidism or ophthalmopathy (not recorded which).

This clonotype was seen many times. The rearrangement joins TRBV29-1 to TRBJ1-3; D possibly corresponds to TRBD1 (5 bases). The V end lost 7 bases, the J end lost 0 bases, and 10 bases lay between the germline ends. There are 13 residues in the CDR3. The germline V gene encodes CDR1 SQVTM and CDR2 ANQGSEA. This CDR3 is CSGGMGSGNTIYF. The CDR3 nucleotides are TGCAGCGGGGGGATGGGCTCTGGAAACACCATATATTTT. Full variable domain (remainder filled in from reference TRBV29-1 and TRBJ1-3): SAVISQKPSRDICQRGTSLTIQCQVDSQVTMMFWYRQQPGQSLTLIATANQGSEATYESGFVIDKFPISRPNLTFSTLTVSNMSPEDSSIYLCSGGMGSGNTIYFGEGSWLTVV.

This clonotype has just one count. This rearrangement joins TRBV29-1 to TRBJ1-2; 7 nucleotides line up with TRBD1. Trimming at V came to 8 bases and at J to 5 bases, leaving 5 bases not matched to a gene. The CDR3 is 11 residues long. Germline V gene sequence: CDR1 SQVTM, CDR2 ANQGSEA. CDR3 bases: TGCAGCTACGACAGGGTTTATGGCTACACCTTC. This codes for CSYDRVYGYTF.

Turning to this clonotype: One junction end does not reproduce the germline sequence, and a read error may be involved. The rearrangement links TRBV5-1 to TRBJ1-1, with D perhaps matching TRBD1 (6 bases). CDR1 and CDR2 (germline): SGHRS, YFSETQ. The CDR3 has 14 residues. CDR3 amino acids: CASSLSGGTSEAGF. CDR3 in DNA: TGCGCCAGCAGCTTGTCCGGGGGGACATCGGAAGCCGGCTTT. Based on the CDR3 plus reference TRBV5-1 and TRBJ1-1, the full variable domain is KAGVTQTPRYLIKTRGQQVTLSCSPISGHRSVSWYQQTPGQGLQFLFEYFSETQRNKGNFPGRFSGRQFSNSRSEMNVSTLELGDSALYLCASSLSGGTSEAGFGQGTRLTVV.

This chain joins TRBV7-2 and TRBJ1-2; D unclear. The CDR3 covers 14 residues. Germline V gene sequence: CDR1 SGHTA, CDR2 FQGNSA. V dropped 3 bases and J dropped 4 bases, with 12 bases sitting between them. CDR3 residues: CASSLFPAVYGYTF. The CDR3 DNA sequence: TGTGCCAGCAGCTTGTTCCCGGCAGTCTATGGCTACACCTTC.

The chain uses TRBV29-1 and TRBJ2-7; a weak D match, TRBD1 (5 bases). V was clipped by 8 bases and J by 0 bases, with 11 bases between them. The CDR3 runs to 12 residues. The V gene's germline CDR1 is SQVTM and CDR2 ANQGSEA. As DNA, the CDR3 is TGCAGCTTGGGGCGGACCTCCTACGAGCAGTACTTC. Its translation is CSLGRTSYEQYF.

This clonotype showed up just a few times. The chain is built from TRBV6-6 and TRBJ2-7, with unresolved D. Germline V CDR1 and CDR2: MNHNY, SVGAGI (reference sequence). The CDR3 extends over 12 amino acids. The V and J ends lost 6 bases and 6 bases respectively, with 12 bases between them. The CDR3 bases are TGTGCCAGCAGGGACGGCCTCTCCGAGCAGTACTTC. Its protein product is CASRDGLSEQYF.

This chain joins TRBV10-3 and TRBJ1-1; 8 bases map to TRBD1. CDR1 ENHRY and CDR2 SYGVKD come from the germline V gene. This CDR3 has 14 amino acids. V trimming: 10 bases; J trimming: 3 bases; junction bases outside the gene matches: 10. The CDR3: CASSHRGAYTEAFF. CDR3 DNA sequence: TGTGCCAGCAGCCACAGGGGGGCGTACACTGAAGCTTTCTTT.

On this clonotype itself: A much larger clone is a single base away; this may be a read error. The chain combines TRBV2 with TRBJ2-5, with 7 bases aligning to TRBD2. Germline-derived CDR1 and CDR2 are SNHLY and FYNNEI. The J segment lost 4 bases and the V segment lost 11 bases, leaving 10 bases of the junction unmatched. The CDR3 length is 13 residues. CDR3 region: CAPGGRGPETQYF. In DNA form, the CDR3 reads TGTGCCCCCGGCGGGAGAGGCCCAGAGACCCAGTACTTC. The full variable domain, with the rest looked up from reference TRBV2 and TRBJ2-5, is EPEVTQTPSHQVTQMGQEVILRCVPISNHLYFYWYRQILGQKVEFLVSFYNNEISEKSEIFDDQFSVERPDGSNFTLKIRSTKLEDSAMYFCAPGGRGPETQYFGPGTRLLVL.

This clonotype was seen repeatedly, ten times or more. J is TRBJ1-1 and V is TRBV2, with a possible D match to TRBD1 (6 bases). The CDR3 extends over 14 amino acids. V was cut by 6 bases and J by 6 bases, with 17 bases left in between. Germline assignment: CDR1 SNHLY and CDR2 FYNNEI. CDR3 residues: CASSPRTGTAEAFF. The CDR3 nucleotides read TGTGCCAGCAGCCCGAGAACAGGGACCGCTGAAGCTTTCTTT.

CDR3 nucleotide sequence: TGTGCCAGCAGCGTGCGGGACACAAGGTGGGGCACTGAAGCTTTCTTT. Translated, it gives CASSVRDTRWGTEAFF. The rearrangement links TRBV9 to TRBJ1-1; D might be TRBD1 (6 bases). This CDR3 comprises 16 residues. From germline, CDR1 is SGDLS and CDR2 YYNGEE. Deletions cut 2 bases from V and 4 bases from J, with 18 bases between. The whole variable domain, remainder taken from reference TRBV9 and TRBJ1-1, is DSGVTQTPKHLITATGQRVTLRCSPRSGDLSVYWYQQSLDQGLQFLIQYYNGEERAKGNILERFSAQQFPDLHSELNLSSLELGDSALYFCASSVRDTRWGTEAFFGQGTRLTVV.

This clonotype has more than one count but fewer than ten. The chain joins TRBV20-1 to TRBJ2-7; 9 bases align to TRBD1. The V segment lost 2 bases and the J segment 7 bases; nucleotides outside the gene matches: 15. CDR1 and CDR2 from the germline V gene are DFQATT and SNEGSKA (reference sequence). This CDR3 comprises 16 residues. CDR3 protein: CSARSTLQGARWEQYF. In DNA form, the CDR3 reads TGCAGTGCTAGAAGCACGCTACAGGGGGCGCGGTGGGAGCAGTACTTC.

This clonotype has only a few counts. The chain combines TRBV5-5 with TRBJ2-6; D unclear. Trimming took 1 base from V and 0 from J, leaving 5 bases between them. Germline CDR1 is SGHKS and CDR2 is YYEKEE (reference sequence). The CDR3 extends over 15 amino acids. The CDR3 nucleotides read TGTGCCAGCAGCTTGTGGCTCTCTGGGGCCAACGTCCTGACTTTC. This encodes CASSLWLSGANVLTF.

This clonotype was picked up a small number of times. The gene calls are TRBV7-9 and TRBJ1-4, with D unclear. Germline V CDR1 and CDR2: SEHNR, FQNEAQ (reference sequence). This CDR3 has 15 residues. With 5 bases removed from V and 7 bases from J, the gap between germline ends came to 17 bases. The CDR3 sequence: CASSQEAGYSEKLFF. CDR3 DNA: TGTGCCAGCAGCCAAGAGGCCGGGTACAGTGAAAAACTGTTTTTT.

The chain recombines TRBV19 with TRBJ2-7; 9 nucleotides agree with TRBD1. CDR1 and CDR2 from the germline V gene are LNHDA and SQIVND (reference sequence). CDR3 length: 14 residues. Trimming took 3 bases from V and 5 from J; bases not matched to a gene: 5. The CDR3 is CASSIGTGFNEQYF. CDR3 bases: TGTGCCAGTAGTATTGGGACAGGGTTCAACGAGCAGTACTTC.

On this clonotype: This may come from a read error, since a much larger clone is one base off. CDR3 sequence reads: CASSDLRLPYEQYF. In DNA form, the CDR3 reads TGTGCCAGCAGTGATTTGAGACTCCCCTACGAGCAGTACTTC. The V and J genes are TRBV7-3 and TRBJ2-7; D gene unclear. Per germline, CDR1 SGHTA and CDR2 FQGTGA. There are 14 residues in the CDR3. With 6 bases removed from V and 2 bases from J, the gap between germline ends came to 14 bases.

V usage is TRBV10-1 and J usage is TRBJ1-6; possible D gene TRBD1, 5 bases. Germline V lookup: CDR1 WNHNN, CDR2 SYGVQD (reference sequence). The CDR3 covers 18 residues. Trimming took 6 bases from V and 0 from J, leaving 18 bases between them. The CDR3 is CASRRQIRENSYNSPLHF. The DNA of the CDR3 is TGCGCCAGCAGAAGACAGATCAGAGAGAACTCCTATAATTCACCCCTCCACTTT.

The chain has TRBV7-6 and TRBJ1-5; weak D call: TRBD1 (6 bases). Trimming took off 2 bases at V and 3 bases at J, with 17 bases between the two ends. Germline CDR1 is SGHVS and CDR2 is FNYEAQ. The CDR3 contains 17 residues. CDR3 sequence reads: CASSLLGARGNNQPQHF. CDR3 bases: TGTGCCAGCAGCTTATTGGGGGCCAGGGGAAACAATCAGCCCCAGCATTTT.

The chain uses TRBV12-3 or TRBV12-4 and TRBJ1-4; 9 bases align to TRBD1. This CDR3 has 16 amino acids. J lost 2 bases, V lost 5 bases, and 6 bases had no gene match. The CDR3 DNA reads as TGTGCCAGCAGTCCGACCGGGACAGGGACTAATGAAAAACTGTTTTTT. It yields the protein CASSPTGTGTNEKLFF.

CDR3 coding DNA: TGTGCCAGCAGCCCTCCGACAGGGCAGAACACTGAAGCTTTCTTT. Translation gives CASSPPTGQNTEAFF. J is TRBJ1-1 and V is TRBV7-8, with 7 bases matching TRBD1. The germline CDR1 and CDR2 sequences are SGHVS and FQNEAQ. J was trimmed by 1 base and V by 5 bases; bases with no gene match: 7. The CDR3 runs to 15 residues.

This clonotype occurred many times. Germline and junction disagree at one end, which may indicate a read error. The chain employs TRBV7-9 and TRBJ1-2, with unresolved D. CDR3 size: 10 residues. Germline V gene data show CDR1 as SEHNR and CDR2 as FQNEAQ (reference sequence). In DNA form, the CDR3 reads TGTGCCAGCAGCTTACTGGCCCCGGCTTTC. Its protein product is CASSLLAPAF.

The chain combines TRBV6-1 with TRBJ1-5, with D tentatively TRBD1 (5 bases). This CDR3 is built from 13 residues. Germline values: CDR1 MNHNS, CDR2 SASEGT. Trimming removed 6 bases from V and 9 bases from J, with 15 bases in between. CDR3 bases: TGTGCCAGCAGCTATACGGGGCAGGGGCCCCAGCATTTT. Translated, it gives CASSYTGQGPQHF.

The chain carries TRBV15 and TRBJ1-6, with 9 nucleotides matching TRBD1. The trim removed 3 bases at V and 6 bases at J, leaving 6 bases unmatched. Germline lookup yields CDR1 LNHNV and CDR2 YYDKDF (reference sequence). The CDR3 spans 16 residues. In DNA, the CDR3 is TGTGCCACCAGCAGGGCACAGGGGGCGCTTAATTCACCCCTCCACTTT. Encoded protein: CATSRAQGALNSPLHF.